The 9 T cell receptor beta chains listed next were all sequenced from one sample in a study of cytomegalovirus exposure and HLA in healthy donors. In the PCR, 60 Vbeta and 13 Jbeta primers were used. Some clones are missing from TCRdb's copy, which holds only in-frame ones; the method was immunoSEQ multiplex PCR. This table has about 180,000 clones, over 65% appearing once. Sequencing was carried out using PBMCs. Receptors originate from a man between 60 and 75 years old in good health and CMV-seronegative.

The chain uses TRBV5-6 and TRBJ2-7; D might be TRBD1 (6 bases). Germline loops: CDR1 SGHDT, CDR2 YYEEEE. The CDR3 has 15 residues. V was trimmed by 4 bases and J by 1 base, leaving 15 bases between them. The CDR3 sequence is CASSAQTGTSYEQYF. DNA of the CDR3: TGTGCCAGCAGCGCCCAAACAGGGACGTCCTACGAGCAGTACTTC.

This clone was observed a few times. The chain uses TRBV11-2 and TRBJ1-2; TRBD1 agrees at 7 bases. The V segment lost 5 bases and the J segment 4 bases; nucleotides outside the gene matches: 7. The germline V gene encodes CDR1 SGHAT and CDR2 FQNNGV. The CDR3 has 14 residues. In nucleotides, the CDR3 is TGTGCCAGCAGCCGAACCCAGGGGGGCTATGGCTACACCTTC. This translates into CASSRTQGGYGYTF.

The chain combines TRBV19 with TRBJ2-3; 9 bases match TRBD1. The length of the CDR3 is 16 residues. CDR1 and CDR2 (germline): LNHDA, SQIVND (reference sequence). The trim removed 4 bases at V and 1 base at J, leaving 6 bases unmatched. The CDR3 bases are TGTGCCAGTAGTAAGCGACAGGGGGAGGGCACAGATACGCAGTATTTT. This gives the protein CASSKRQGEGTDTQYF.

The chain is built from TRBV29-1 and TRBJ2-4; the D is unclear. Germline-derived CDR1 and CDR2 are SQVTM and ANQGSEA. The V end lost 5 bases, the J end lost 5 bases, and 7 bases lay between the germline ends. The CDR3 contains 11 residues. The CDR3 loop is CSVTVENIQYF. The CDR3 DNA reads TGCAGCGTTACGGTCGAAAACATTCAGTACTTC.

Only a few counts were recorded for this clone. A junction end diverges from the germline sequence, so it may reflect a read error. V is TRBV15 and J is TRBJ2-5; maybe TRBD2 (5 bases). This CDR3 has 14 amino acids. Germline V CDR1 and CDR2: LNHNV, YYDKDF (reference sequence). The CDR3 loop reads CATSRELTSVQPHF. CDR3 sequence (DNA): TGTGCCACCAGCAGAGAATTAACTAGTGTCCAACCCCACTTC.

The chain employs TRBV2 and TRBJ2-5; 7 bases are shared with TRBD2. This CDR3 contains 15 residues. Per the germline V gene, CDR1 is SNHLY and CDR2 is FYNNEI. The ends lost 6 bases at V and 3 bases at J; junction bases unmatched: 10. CDR3 in DNA: TGTGCCAGCAGACTCGACCTAGCGGCTAAAGAGACCCAGTACTTC. Translating gives CASRLDLAAKETQYF. The entire variable domain, with the rest obtained from reference TRBV2 and TRBJ2-5, is as follows: EPEVTQTPSHQVTQMGQEVILRCVPISNHLYFYWYRQILGQKVEFLVSFYNNEISEKSEIFDDQFSVERPDGSNFTLKIRSTKLEDSAMYFCASRLDLAAKETQYFGPGTRLLVL.

In the case of this clone: At one end the junction does not follow the germline gene, possibly because of a read error. The chain recombines TRBV6-1 with TRBJ1-2; D unclear. CDR3 size: 14 residues. The germline V gene has CDR1 MNHNS and CDR2 SASEGT. CDR3 sequence reads: CASAQSALNYGYPF. The CDR3 DNA follows: TGTGCCAGCGCCCAGAGCGCTCTAAACTATGGCTACCCCTTC.

The chain uses TRBV5-1 and TRBJ2-7; a weak D match, TRBD2 (6 bases). The CDR3 covers 14 residues. The V gene lost 3 bases and the J gene lost 1 base, with 11 bases spanning the gap. Germline V gene lookup returns CDR1 SGHRS and CDR2 YFSETQ. Here the CDR3 DNA reads TGCGCCAGCAGCTCCAGGGCGGGGTCCTACGAGCAGTACTTC. Encoded protein: CASSSRAGSYEQYF.

The DNA for the CDR3 is TGTGCCAGCAATCATGACAGGGGACGGGAGACCCAGTACTTC. It specifies CASNHDRGRETQYF. The chain couples TRBV28 to TRBJ2-5, with 8 bases that match TRBD1. This CDR3 region has 14 residues. CDR1 MDHEN and CDR2 SYDVKM come from the germline V gene. The V and J ends lost 7 bases and 5 bases, in that order; junction bases with no gene match: 9.